Shown below are 27 T cell receptor beta chains from a single sample sequenced in a study of blood T cells in healthy people across ages (dated by TCRdb to between 2014 and 2016). Library creation used 5' RACE. TCRdb names Illumina HiSeq 2500 as the instrument used. A second PCR of about 6 to 11 cycles was performed with a sample-barcoded 5' primer and a J-beta primer mix. The public reads were quality trimmed at Q25 with fastp and then assembled into clones with MiXCR by TCRdb, keeping productive beta chains. All rows with the same CDR3 protein become a single entry with the most common DNA and genes. In all, the sample holds hundreds of thousands of distinct CDR3 sequences, and more than 45% of those were seen once. The ten largest clones represent over 20% of the sample. The sample was blood. The receptors derive from a man aged 25-45 years in good health.

This rearrangement joins TRBV14 to TRBJ2-5; TRBD2 matches 12 bases. Germline lookup yields CDR1 SGHDN and CDR2 FVKESK. V was pared by 3 bases and J by 3 bases, with 5 bases of the junction left unmatched. The CDR3 has 16 amino acids. The CDR3 loop is CASSQTSGSREETQYF. The CDR3 DNA is TGTGCCAGCAGCCAGACTAGCGGGAGCCGGGAAGAGACCCAGTACTTC.

This clonotype appeared a few times. V and J are TRBV7-2 and TRBJ2-2, with D tentatively TRBD2 (5 bases). Germline-derived CDR1 and CDR2 are SGHTA and FQGNSA. The CDR3 contains 16 residues. The V and J ends lost 1 base and 1 base respectively, with 10 bases between them. This chain's CDR3 is CASSLGPGLNTGELFF. The CDR3 DNA reads TGTGCCAGCAGCTTAGGCCCCGGACTGAACACCGGGGAGCTGTTTTTT.

This clonotype showed up just a few times. The gene calls are TRBV4-2 and TRBJ2-3, with TRBD2 matching 7 bases. The CDR3 covers 16 residues. Per germline, CDR1 LGHNA and CDR2 YNFKEQ. After removal of 0 bases from V and 1 base from J, the junction contained 4 bases not matched to a gene. The CDR3 sequence is CASSQDWAGGTDTQYF. For the CDR3, the DNA is TGTGCCAGCAGCCAAGATTGGGCGGGGGGCACAGATACGCAGTATTTT.

This sequence joins TRBV12-3 or TRBV12-4 and TRBJ2-1, with 7 bases identical to TRBD1. The V segment lost 5 bases and the J segment 6 bases; nucleotides outside the gene matches: 10. The CDR3 sequence is 15 residues long. CDR3 nucleotide sequence: TGTGCCAGCAGTCGAAGACAGGGTCAGGGCAATGAGCAGTTCTTC. This encodes CASSRRQGQGNEQFF.

The table lists this clonotype with a few counts. V usage is TRBV5-1 and J usage is TRBJ2-5; 7 nucleotides align to TRBD2. The CDR3 is 13 residues long. The germline gives CDR1 SGHRS, CDR2 YFSETQ. V shed 4 bases, J shed 10 bases, and the junction held 10 bases outside the gene matches. CDR3 sequence (DNA): TGCGCCAGCAGCCCGGGGGTGCTAGCGGACCAGTACTTC. It codes for CASSPGVLADQYF.

The chain is built from TRBV20-1 and TRBJ2-1; D is possibly TRBD1 or TRBD2 (5 bases each). V lost 0 bases and J lost 1, with 13 bases in between. Looked up from germline, CDR1 is DFQATT and CDR2 is SNEGSKA (reference sequence). The CDR3 spans 16 residues. CDR3 bases: TGCAGTGCTAGAGATCTAGCAAGGGGTTCCTACAATGAGCAGTTCTTC. Translated: CSARDLARGSYNEQFF.

The rearrangement joins TRBV5-6 to TRBJ2-1; D remains ambiguous. Trimming took off 4 bases at V and 4 bases at J, with 12 bases between the two ends. The germline gives CDR1 SGHDT, CDR2 YYEEEE. The CDR3 totals 14 residues. CDR3 protein: CASSAFAIYNEQFF. As DNA, the CDR3 is TGTGCCAGCAGCGCCTTCGCGATTTACAATGAGCAGTTCTTC.

This chain uses TRBV7-2 with TRBJ2-6; no clear D gene. V was trimmed by 3 bases and J by 3 bases, leaving 6 bases between them. Germline lookup yields CDR1 SGHTA and CDR2 FQGNSA. The CDR3 loop spans 14 amino acids. The CDR3 sequence: CASSLWDGANVLTF. The CDR3, as DNA: TGTGCCAGCAGCTTGTGGGATGGGGCCAACGTCCTGACTTTC.

The chain recombines TRBV7-3 with TRBJ2-3; 13 bases map to TRBD2. The CDR3 has 17 residues. CDR1 SGHTA and CDR2 FQGTGA come from the germline V gene. With V trimmed by 4 bases and J by 4 bases, 8 bases remained unmatched. The chain's CDR3 is CASSSKLAGGLPDTQYF. CDR3 sequence (DNA): TGTGCCAGCAGCTCGAAACTAGCGGGAGGGCTCCCAGATACGCAGTATTTT.

The rearrangement links TRBV7-3 to TRBJ1-2; TRBD1 might be the D (6 bases). The V end lost 5 bases, the J end lost 7 bases, and 14 bases lay between the germline ends. There are 13 residues in the CDR3. Germline values: CDR1 SGHTA, CDR2 FQGTGA. The CDR3 sequence is CASSRDIESGYTF. The CDR3 region has the DNA TGTGCCAGCAGCCGGGACATCGAATCTGGCTACACCTTC.

The chain joins TRBV7-2 to TRBJ2-2, with 9 bases that match TRBD2. Germline values: CDR1 SGHTA, CDR2 FQGNSA. J gave up 9 bases and V 5 bases, and 7 bases lay outside the gene matches. The CDR3 spans 14 residues. The CDR3 DNA sequence: TGTGCCAGCAGCCCTGCCGGGACTAGCAGGGAGCTGTTTTTT. As protein: CASSPAGTSRELFF.

The CDR3 region is CASSQSRTAYEQYF. DNA for the CDR3: TGTGCCAGCAGCCAATCCCGGACAGCCTACGAGCAGTACTTC. V is TRBV3-1 and J is TRBJ2-7; tentatively, D is TRBD1 (6 bases). The CDR3 is 14 amino acids. V was clipped by 2 bases and J by 2 bases, with 10 bases between them. The V gene's germline CDR1 is LGHDT and CDR2 YNNKEL (reference sequence).

The chain carries TRBV6-6 and TRBJ1-1; D might be TRBD1 (6 bases). The CDR3 totals 16 residues. Germline V gene data show CDR1 as MNHNY and CDR2 as SVGAGI (reference sequence). V lost 2 bases to trimming and J lost 1 base, with 14 bases between them. CDR3 in amino acids: CASSYPPGQRNTEAFF. DNA for the CDR3: TGTGCCAGCAGTTACCCCCCCGGACAGAGGAACACTGAAGCTTTCTTT.

This clonotype was counted a few times. This chain links TRBV20-1 with TRBJ2-1; D not resolved. Between the trimmed V and J ends, which lost 1 base and 4 bases, there was a span of 14 bases. Per the germline V gene, CDR1 is DFQATT and CDR2 is SNEGSKA (reference sequence). This CDR3 has 15 residues. The CDR3 bases are TGCAGTGCTAGAGCAAAAAAGGACCGGTACAATGAGCAGTTCTTC. It is translated as CSARAKKDRYNEQFF.

This chain's CDR3 is CASSLAEFTDTQYF. In DNA, the CDR3 is TGTGCCAGCAGCCTAGCGGAGTTCACAGATACGCAGTATTTT. V is TRBV6-6 and J is TRBJ2-3; 7 positions agree with TRBD2. The CDR3 is 14 amino acids. The germline gives CDR1 MNHNY, CDR2 SVGAGI (reference sequence). V shed 6 bases, J shed 2 bases, and the junction held 5 bases outside the gene matches.

The rearrangement uses TRBV4-2 and TRBJ2-3; TRBD2 agrees at 13 bases. The CDR3 contains 19 residues. CDR1 is LGHNA and CDR2 is YNFKEQ in the germline V gene. V was pared by 8 bases and J by 0 bases, with 14 bases of the junction left unmatched. The CDR3 DNA follows: TGTGCCAGCTCAGCCACTTGGACTAGCGGGGGCTCTAGCACAGATACGCAGTATTTT. This sequence encodes CASSATWTSGGSSTDTQYF.

This chain joins TRBV20-1 and TRBJ1-4, with 8 bases matching TRBD1. The germline V gene has CDR1 DFQATT and CDR2 SNEGSKA (reference sequence). The CDR3 consists of 15 residues. J gave up 2 bases and V 5 bases, and 7 bases lay outside the gene matches. The CDR3 sequence: CSAVRTGFTNEKLFF. CDR3 in DNA: TGCAGTGCTGTACGGACAGGGTTCACTAATGAAAAACTGTTTTTT.

Of note for this clonotype: One base away lies a much larger clone, so this may be a sequencing read error. The rearrangement uses TRBV9 and TRBJ2-7, with D uncertain. The CDR3 is made up of 14 amino acids. CDR1 and CDR2 (germline): SGDLS, YYNGEE. CDR3 sequence (DNA): TGTGCCGGCAGCGTAGGTCGGGTCTTAGACGAGCAGTACTTC. It translates to CAGSVGRVLDEQYF.

The rearrangement uses TRBV12-3 or TRBV12-4 and TRBJ1-5; the D gene is possibly TRBD1 (5 bases). The CDR3 contains 15 residues. Trimming left V 5 bases short and J 6 bases short, with 17 bases between. The CDR3 loop reads CASSGVGGRGQPQHF. The CDR3 DNA is TGTGCCAGCAGTGGGGTGGGGGGTCGGGGTCAGCCCCAGCATTTT.

The rearrangement joins TRBV28 to TRBJ2-6; D remains ambiguous. Between the trimmed V and J ends, which lost 6 bases and 9 bases, there was a span of 6 bases. The CDR3 covers 11 residues. Germline CDR1 is MDHEN and CDR2 is SYDVKM. CDR3 region: CASSDGNVLTF. CDR3 DNA sequence: TGTGCCAGCAGCGATGGCAACGTCCTGACTTTC. The variable domain in full, with the rest retrieved from reference TRBV28 and TRBJ2-6, is DVKVTQSSRYLVKRTGEKVFLECVQDMDHENMFWYRQDPGLGLRLIYFSYDVKMKEKGDIPEGYSVSREKKERFSLILESASTNQTSMYLCASSDGNVLTFGAGSRLTVL.

The chain links TRBV11-1 to TRBJ1-2; D ambiguous. Germline assignment: CDR1 SGHAT and CDR2 FQDESV (reference sequence). The V end was cut by 5 bases, the J end by 6 bases, with 10 bases between. The CDR3 loop spans 12 amino acids. The CDR3 sequence is CASSAHRDGYTF. Written as DNA, the CDR3 is TGTGCCAGCAGCGCACACAGAGATGGCTACACCTTC.

The chain employs TRBV6-4 and TRBJ2-3, with TRBD2 identical over 14 bases. There are 15 residues in the CDR3. Germline V CDR1 and CDR2: MRHNA, SNTAGT. J gave up 6 bases and V 5 bases, and 4 bases lay outside the gene matches. CDR3 region: CASSSGTSGGDTQYF. CDR3 DNA: TGTGCCAGCAGTTCCGGGACTAGCGGGGGTGATACGCAGTATTTT.

The CDR3 nucleotides are TGTGCCAGCAGCGTAGGTTCCCAGAGGACCTACGAGCAGTACTTC. This translates into CASSVGSQRTYEQYF. The chain is built from TRBV9 and TRBJ2-4; D remains unclear. The J call could be wrong; TRBJ2-7 is a better fit for the DNA end. CDR3 size: 15 residues. Germline lookup yields CDR1 SGDLS and CDR2 YYNGEE.

V gene TRBV29-1 combines with J gene TRBJ2-7; 7 bases map to TRBD2. CDR3 length equals 14 residues. V was pared by 5 bases and J by 3 bases, with 10 bases of the junction left unmatched. The germline CDR1 and CDR2 sequences are SQVTM and ANQGSEA. The CDR3 here is CSVRTGGDSYEQYF. CDR3 bases: TGCAGCGTTCGGACGGGGGGAGACAGCTACGAGCAGTACTTC.

CDR3 sequence: CASRQGDGEQFF. Written as DNA, the CDR3 is TGTGCCAGCAGACAGGGGGACGGTGAGCAGTTCTTC. The chain combines TRBV21-1 with TRBJ2-1; TRBD1 is the table's D call and was not checked against the DNA. TRBV21-1 is a pseudogene locus. The CDR3 covers 12 residues.

This clonotype was counted a few times. The V and J genes are TRBV9 and TRBJ2-4; 7 nucleotides line up with TRBD1. Trimming at V came to 4 bases and at J to 11 bases, leaving 3 bases not matched to a gene. CDR1 SGDLS and CDR2 YYNGEE come from the germline V gene. The CDR3 contains 11 residues. The CDR3 DNA follows: TGTGCCAGCAGCCCAGGGGGTTTTCAGTACTTC. It codes for CASSPGGFQYF.

The chain couples TRBV6-2 or TRBV6-3 to TRBJ1-2, with TRBD1 identical over 8 bases. This CDR3 is built from 13 residues. The germline CDR1 and CDR2 sequences are MNHEY and SVGEGT. The V and J ends lost 2 bases and 7 bases, in that order; junction bases with no gene match: 3. This CDR3 is CASSYGQGLGYTF. The CDR3 nucleotides are TGTGCCAGCAGTTACGGACAGGGTCTTGGCTACACCTTC.